The 18 T cell receptor beta chains below all came from one sample that was sequenced in a study of blood T cell repertoires in COVID-19 (dated by TCRdb to 2019 to 2021). To prepare the library, the immunoSEQ multiplex PCR assay was applied. TCRdb carries this immuneACCESS record with in-frame sequences only. Its versions omit some clonotypes, under half of them owing to an unresolved V gene in the studies checked, with the rest unexplained. The sample records approximately 670,000 clones, 85% to 90% of which are singletons. The top ten clones comprise under 0.3% of the sample. The sequenced material came from peripheral blood. These TCRs come from a woman younger than 30 with acute or convalescent COVID-19.

CDR3 DNA sequence: TGTGCCAGCAGTTCGACAGGTGGCGGCTACACCTTC. The encoded protein is CASSSTGGGYTF. The chain recombines TRBV6-2 or TRBV6-3 with TRBJ1-2, with D possibly TRBD1 on 6 matching bases. CDR1 is MNHEY, CDR2 SVGEGT, per germline. This CDR3 is built from 12 residues. V lost 4 bases to trimming and J lost 8 bases, with 11 bases between them.

The V and J genes are TRBV27 and TRBJ1-5; 8 positions match TRBD1. Germline loops: CDR1 MNHEY, CDR2 SMNVEV (reference sequence). J lost 4 bases, V lost 4 bases, and 6 bases had no gene match. The CDR3 length is 15 residues. CDR3 DNA sequence: TGTGCCAGCAGTTCGGACAGGGCCATAAATCAGCCCCAGCATTTT. Amino acid sequence: CASSSDRAINQPQHF.

The chain is built from TRBV7-8 and TRBJ2-7; 7 nucleotides line up with TRBD1. The V gene end was trimmed by 1 base and the J gene end by 10 bases; junction bases not matched to a gene: 13. The CDR3 totals 15 residues. Per the germline V gene, CDR1 is SGHVS and CDR2 is FQNEAQ. DNA of the CDR3: TGTGCCAGCAGCTTAGTCCCGGGTCGACAGGGAAAACAGTACTTC. Translated, it gives CASSLVPGRQGKQYF.

The chain employs TRBV20-1 and TRBJ2-3; TRBD2 aligns across 7 bases. The V segment lost 6 bases and the J segment 12 bases; nucleotides outside the gene matches: 9. Germline V CDR1 and CDR2: DFQATT, SNEGSKA (reference sequence). The CDR3 totals 11 residues. CDR3 DNA: TGCAGTGCCGAGCGGGACTGGGTACAGTATTTT. Translation gives CSAERDWVQYF.

The chain recombines TRBV7-8 with TRBJ2-3, with 9 positions matching TRBD2. Germline CDR1 SGHVS, CDR2 FQNEAQ. V was clipped by 5 bases and J by 5 bases; unmatched bases: 11. The CDR3 consists of 16 residues. Here the CDR3 reads CASSTQKRGVLDTQYF. The CDR3 nucleotides are TGTGCCAGCAGCACCCAAAAGCGGGGGGTGCTAGATACGCAGTATTTT.

This chain links TRBV7-2 with TRBJ2-3; possibly TRBD2 for D (7 bases). Germline assignment: CDR1 SGHTA and CDR2 FQGNSA. V shed 1 base and J shed 4 bases, with 12 bases lying between them. The CDR3 covers 15 residues. CDR3 in amino acids: CASSLVGGGPDTQYF. The CDR3 DNA is TGTGCCAGCAGCTTAGTAGGCGGGGGCCCAGATACGCAGTATTTT.

CDR3 coding DNA: TGTGCCAGCAGCCCGGGGGGGGGTATCACTGAAGCTTTCTTT. This codes for CASSPGGGITEAFF. V gene TRBV5-4 combines with J gene TRBJ1-1, with D perhaps TRBD1 (5 bases). CDR3 length equals 14 residues. Germline CDR1 and CDR2: SGHNT and YYREEE (reference sequence). The ends were cut back, 4 bases at V and 4 bases at J, with 14 bases in the middle. Full variable domain (rest looked up from reference TRBV5-4 and TRBJ1-1): ETGVTQSPTHLIKTRGQQVTLRCSSQSGHNTVSWYQQALGQGPQFIFQYYREEENGRGNFPPRFSGLQFPNYSSELNVNALELDDSALYLCASSPGGGITEAFFGQGTRLTVV.

This chain joins TRBV11-1 and TRBJ1-1; TRBD1 agrees at 9 bases. J was trimmed by 1 base and V by 5 bases; bases with no gene match: 5. Per the germline V gene, CDR1 is SGHAT and CDR2 is FQDESV (reference sequence). This CDR3 contains 15 residues. Written as DNA, the CDR3 is TGTGCCAGCAGCCCAACAGGGGGCCAGAACACTGAAGCTTTCTTT. It encodes CASSPTGGQNTEAFF.

The CDR3 is CAWSDITGSREAFF. The CDR3 bases are TGTGCCTGGAGTGATATAACAGGTTCGCGGGAAGCTTTCTTT. The rearrangement links TRBV30 to TRBJ1-1; possibly TRBD1 for D (5 bases). The CDR3 runs to 14 residues. Per the germline V gene, CDR1 is GTSNPN and CDR2 is SVGIG (reference sequence). V gave up 1 base and J gave up 8 bases, with 17 bases separating them.

The V gene is TRBV11-2, the J gene TRBJ2-7; D gene unclear. V gave up 2 bases and J gave up 3 bases, with 11 bases separating them. The CDR3 is 14 amino acids. CDR1 SGHAT and CDR2 FQNNGV come from the germline V gene. CDR3 in DNA: TGTGCCAGCAGCTTACGAGACACCCTCTACGAGCAGTACTTC. Amino acid sequence: CASSLRDTLYEQYF.

This clone was found once. The V and J genes are TRBV19 and TRBJ1-2, with D tentatively TRBD1 (6 bases). V was cut by 6 bases and J by 0 bases, with 20 bases left in between. Per germline, CDR1 LNHDA and CDR2 SQIVND (reference sequence). The length of the CDR3 is 17 residues. In DNA form, the CDR3 reads TGTGCCAGTAGAGACTACCGGGACACCGGGACTAACTATGGCTACACCTTC. Translation: CASRDYRDTGTNYGYTF.

The chain links TRBV7-3 to TRBJ1-1; D call uncertain. Germline V lookup: CDR1 SGHTA, CDR2 FQGTGA. V lost 5 bases to trimming and J lost 1 base, with 11 bases between them. CDR3 length: 14 residues. CDR3 sequence: CASSPEAGNTEAFF. CDR3 bases: TGTGCCAGCAGCCCGGAGGCAGGGAACACTGAAGCTTTCTTT.

This chain uses TRBV9 with TRBJ2-1, with TRBD2 matching over 10 bases. The germline gives CDR1 SGDLS, CDR2 YYNGEE. After removal of 4 bases from V and 2 bases from J, the junction contained 6 bases not matched to a gene. This CDR3 contains 16 residues. Written as DNA, the CDR3 is TGTGCCAGCAGCCCCATCAGCGGGGGGGCCTACAATGAGCAGTTCTTC. This gives the protein CASSPISGGAYNEQFF.

This chain joins TRBV7-2 and TRBJ2-1; D ambiguous. Germline V CDR1 and CDR2: SGHTA, FQGNSA. The CDR3 runs to 14 residues. V gave up 2 bases and J gave up 2 bases, with 7 bases separating them. The CDR3 bases are TGTGCCAGCAGCTTACAGGCGACCTACAATGAGCAGTTCTTC. Translation: CASSLQATYNEQFF.

The chain has TRBV6-5 and TRBJ2-2; D is unclear. This CDR3 spans 12 amino acids. Germline CDR1 and CDR2: MNHEY and SVGAGI. V was cut by 5 bases and J by 5 bases, with 6 bases left in between. The CDR3 DNA follows: TGTGCCAGCAGTCCCAAAACCGGGGAGCTGTTTTTT. Translating it yields CASSPKTGELFF.

This chain connects TRBV2 to TRBJ1-1; D ambiguous. The CDR3 covers 15 residues. CDR1 and CDR2 from the germline V gene are SNHLY and FYNNEI. V lost 5 bases, J lost 10 bases, and 23 bases lay in between. The CDR3 reads CASSPRRQFGLGAFF. In DNA form, the CDR3 reads TGTGCCAGCAGTCCCAGACGACAATTTGGGTTGGGAGCTTTCTTT.

The chain has TRBV4-1 and TRBJ1-5; TRBD1 matches at 9 bases. V trimming: 6 bases; J trimming: 0 bases; junction bases outside the gene matches: 9. The germline CDR1 and CDR2 sequences are MGHRA and YSYEKL. The CDR3 runs to 17 residues. CDR3 sequence reads: CASRDRDRDYSNQPQHF. For the CDR3, the DNA is TGCGCCAGCAGGGACCGGGACAGGGATTATAGCAATCAGCCCCAGCATTTT.

In this sample, this clone turned up once. V usage is TRBV24-1 and J usage is TRBJ2-5; tentative D call: TRBD2 (5 bases). V lost 9 bases and J lost 1, with 11 bases in between. The germline V gene encodes CDR1 KGHDR and CDR2 SFDVKD. The CDR3 is 13 residues long. This CDR3 is CATGDGGQETQYF. DNA for the CDR3: TGTGCCACCGGAGATGGAGGCCAAGAGACCCAGTACTTC.